This note documents a single T cell receptor beta chain sequence. Its cognate antigen has yet to be identified. No base-level quality is on record; no much larger clone is a single base apart. To sequence the TCRbeta CDR3 region, genomic DNA was isolated from the sorted cells. The immunoSEQ Assay was used to sequence the TCRbeta CDR3 regions. TCRdb provides this immuneACCESS table in a form limited to in-frame rearrangements. Some clones are lacking; in checked studies, under half of them reflect an unresolved V gene, and why the rest are absent is not known. The sample includes about 82,000 clones, with 75% to 90% observed a single time. The ten top clones hold 0.7% to 0.9% of the sample. Per the germline V gene (reference sequence), MNHNY is the CDR1 and SVGAGI is the CDR2. From cysteine to phenylalanine, the CDR3 is 15 amino acids long. Only CDR3 DNA remains: 45 bases, in frame from the first base. V gives up 2 bases and J gives up 7 bases, and the segment between their germline ends measures 17 bases.

Patients with a history of autoimmune disease or receiving systemic immunosuppression were excluded from the trial. Peripheral blood for TCR sequencing was drawn from every dose cohort at baseline, at cycle 4 day 1 and at cycle 7 day 1. The samples were taken from a phase I, first-in-human, multicenter, open-label dose-escalation trial of ivuxolimab. The trial enrolled adults with locally advanced or metastatic head and neck squamous cell, hepatocellular, melanoma or renal cell carcinoma. Before TCR sequencing, CD4+ and CD8+ T cells were separately sorted from peripheral blood. The record originates from a study of OX40 agonist ivuxolimab in advanced cancers. As for the study more broadly: Ivuxolimab was an agonistic, fully human IgG2 monoclonal antibody directed against OX40 (CD134), a costimulatory receptor. Intravenous ivuxolimab was administered to patients every 2 weeks at six dose levels: 0.01, 0.1, 0.3, 1.5, 3 and 10 mg/kg. Of the roughly 53 patients in dose escalation, about 20 had hepatocellular carcinoma, roughly 15 had melanoma, 9 had renal cell carcinoma and 9 had head and neck cancer. In the dose-escalation cohort, more than 75% of patients were male, and the mean age was approximately 60 years, with a range of about 23 to 80. Prior anti-PD-1, anti-PD-L1 or anti-CTLA-4 therapy was permitted, and less than 45% of dose-escalation patients had received checkpoint inhibitors. Partial responses occurred in three dose-escalation patients: two with cutaneous melanoma and one with hepatocellular carcinoma. Peripheral TCRbeta sequencing was intended to test whether TCR sequence diversity was altered and clonal T-cell expansion was caused by ivuxolimab. The paper reports the monotherapy dose-escalation portion (N ≈ 50 patients) of the phase I ivuxolimab trial. General study outcomes and caveats: Low levels of normalized T-cell clonal expansion were also seen in some nonresponding patients. On average, CD8+ T cells showed more expanded clones than CD4+ T cells after ivuxolimab. In the 0.1-3.0 mg/kg groups, partial responders were among the patients with the lowest normalized peripheral clonal expansion, particularly in CD8+ T cells. Clonal expansion of both CD4+ and CD8+ blood T cells was observed from baseline to week 6 at doses 0.1 to 3.0 mg/kg. The antigen specificity of the clonally expanded peripheral T cells was not determined.

The sequence was collected from an adult with an advanced solid tumor such as melanoma, head and neck, liver or kidney cancer. The rearranged segments are TRBV6-6 and TRBJ1-2; the D segment cannot be called with confidence. The input for sequencing was CD4+ or CD8+ T cells sorted from blood, taken in a trial of the OX40 agonist ivuxolimab. The nucleotide sequence reads TGTGCCAGCAGTTACCCGGCACGCTGGGCGGGTGGCTACACCTTC. Its amino acids are CASSYPARWAGGYTF.